This T cell receptor beta chain emerged from a study of response to subunit inactivated influenza vaccine. This CDR3 region has 13 residues. Germline V CDR1 and CDR2: SGHAT, FQNNGV. The V end lost 3 bases, the J end lost 7 bases, and 7 bases lay between the germline ends. General study results and limits: T cells newly recruited by each seasonal influenza vaccination are few, the authors suggested.

This clonotype showed up many times. Its target is unknown. TCRdb passed the RT-PCR reads through MiXCR, listing each CDR3 protein once. The sample includes under 200,000 distinct CDR3 sequences, approximately 10% of them seen just once. The rearrangement joins TRBV11-2 to TRBJ1-6, with D possibly being TRBD1 (6 bases). The TCR comes from a man in his fifties or sixties who received an inactivated influenza vaccine. The sample consisted of non-naive T cells sorted from PBMCs, taken more than 35 days after vaccination. Here the CDR3 reads CASSFTGNSPLHF. DNA of the CDR3: TGTGCCAGCAGCTTTACAGGGAATTCACCCCTCCACTTT.